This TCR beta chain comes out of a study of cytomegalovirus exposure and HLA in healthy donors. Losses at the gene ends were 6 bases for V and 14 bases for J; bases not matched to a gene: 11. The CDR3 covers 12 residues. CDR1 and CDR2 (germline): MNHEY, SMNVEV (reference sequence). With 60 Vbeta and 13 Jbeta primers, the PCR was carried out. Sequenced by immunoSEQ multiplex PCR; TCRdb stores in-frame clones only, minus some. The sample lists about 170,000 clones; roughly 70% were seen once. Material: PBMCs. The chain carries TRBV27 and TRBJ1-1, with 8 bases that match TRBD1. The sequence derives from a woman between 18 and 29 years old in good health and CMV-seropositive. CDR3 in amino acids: CASRQTGALLFF. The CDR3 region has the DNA TGTGCCAGCAGGCAGACAGGGGCCCTCCTCTTCTTT.